Listed below are T cell receptor beta chains from one sample, sequenced in a study of shared clonotypes between healthy human individuals. TCRdb's table, derived via immunoSEQ multiplex PCR, lists solely in-frame clones and lacks some. This sample has about 2.3 million clones; about nine tenths occur once, and the top ten carry around 0.4%. Material for sequencing was naive CD4+ T cells from PBMCs. The origin of the receptors is a man between 18 and 29 years old in good health. Some clones in this sample may be carry-over from other donors' samples. CDR3s include the opening cysteine and the closing phenylalanine or tryptophan. D genes are given only for firm matches. Clone size appears in some rows only: once, few, many, or a class for an expanded clone.

D,J,size,V,DNA,CDR3
-,TRBJ1-2,-,TRBV19,TGTGCCATGACCAGGAGGGGGATTAAAGGTCAAAAACGGGGCTATGGCTACACCTTC,CAMTRRGIKGQKRGYGYTF
-,TRBJ1-3,-,TRBV9,TGTGCCAGCAGCCGGTTACCCTCTGGAAACACCATATATTTT,CASSRLPSGNTIYF
-,TRBJ2-3,once,TRBV7-2,TGTGCCAGCAGCTTAGCCGCACAAGGTCCAGATACGCAGTATTTT,CASSLAAQGPDTQYF
TRBD1,TRBJ2-7,-,TRBV27,TGTGCCAGCAGTTCCGGGACAGGGGGCCGCGAGCAGTACTTC,CASSSGTGGREQYF
-,TRBJ2-3,-,TRBV5-1,TGCGCCAGCAGCTTAGGACAAGACGGAGATACGCAGTATTTT,CASSLGQDGDTQYF
-,TRBJ1-5,-,TRBV5-1,TGCGCCAGCAGCTTGGATCCGGGGGGCGGTCAGCCCCAGCATTTT,CASSLDPGGGQPQHF
-,TRBJ1-2,-,TRBV27,TGTGCCAGCAGTTTGACAGCCGGGATTTATGGCTACACCTTC,CASSLTAGIYGYTF
TRBD2,TRBJ2-7,-,TRBV27,TGTGCCAGCAGAACTACTAGCGGGAGTACCTACGAGCAGTACTTC,CASRTTSGSTYEQYF
-,TRBJ1-2,-,TRBV11-3,TGTGCCAGCACCTTAGATCGGGGAAGGGTAGGGCCGGGTGGCTACACCTTC,CASTLDRGRVGPGGYTF
-,TRBJ2-7,-,TRBV14,TGTGCCAGCAGTCGGCGAGGACGTTCCTACGAGCAGTACTTC,CASSRRGRSYEQYF
-,TRBJ1-1,-,TRBV2,TGTGCCAGCAGTGAAGTCTCCCCGAACACTGAAGCTTTCTTT,CASSEVSPNTEAFF
-,TRBJ2-1,-,TRBV9,TGTGCCAGCAGCGTCACCGACGGGCCCTGGAATGAGCAGTTCTTC,CASSVTDGPWNEQFF
-,TRBJ2-5,-,TRBV7-8,TGTGCCAGCAGCTTCGGTCGGGCCCAAGAGACCCAGTACTTC,CASSFGRAQETQYF
-,TRBJ2-1,-,TRBV5-1,TGCGCCAGCAGCTTGAACCCGAGCTCCTACAATGAGCAGTTCTTC,CASSLNPSSYNEQFF
TRBD1,TRBJ2-2,-,TRBV7-9,TGTGCCAGCAGCCGGACAGGGGGCACCGGGGAGCTGTTTTTT,CASSRTGGTGELFF
-,TRBJ2-1,-,TRBV5-4,TGTGCCAGCAAAATTGGGGCGGGAACATCGCAGTTCTTC,CASKIGAGTSQFF
TRBD2,TRBJ2-1,-,TRBV19,TGTGCCAGTAGTCCAGCGGGGGCGGACAGCCTTTACAATGAGCAGTTCTTC,CASSPAGADSLYNEQFF
-,TRBJ2-1,-,TRBV20-1,TGCAGTGATCGACAGCAGCAGTTCTTC,CSDRQQQFF
TRBD1,TRBJ2-6,-,TRBV9,TGTGCCAGCAGCGATGGAACACCACGGGACAGGGGAATCTCTGGGGCCAACGTCCTGACTTTC,CASSDGTPRDRGISGANVLTF
-,TRBJ2-7,-,TRBV6-1,TGTGCCAGCAGTGAACCCGGAGGGGGCTACGAGCAGTACTTC,CASSEPGGGYEQYF
-,TRBJ2-3,-,TRBV5-4,TGTGCCAGCAGCTTAATACCTTACTTCACAGATACGCAGTATTTT,CASSLIPYFTDTQYF
TRBD2,TRBJ2-5,-,TRBV18,TGTGCCAGCTCCCCACCGGGAGGGCCAGAGACCCAGTACTTC,CASSPPGGPETQYF
-,TRBJ2-3,once,TRBV14,TGTGCCAGCAGCCACGGAGGGGGGACAGATACGCAGTATTTT,CASSHGGGTDTQYF
TRBD2,TRBJ2-7,-,TRBV6-1,TGTGCCAGCAGTGTCGGGACTAGCGGAACCTACGAGCAGTACTTC,CASSVGTSGTYEQYF
-,TRBJ1-3,-,TRBV5-8,TGTGCCAGCAGCGATAACGGTGGACACCGAAACACCATATATTTT,CASSDNGGHRNTIYF
-,TRBJ2-7,-,TRBV5-1,TGCGCCAGCAGCGCACCCCGGACGTCCTCCTACGAGCAGTACTTC,CASSAPRTSSYEQYF
TRBD1,TRBJ1-2,-,TRBV7-2,TGTGCCAGCAGCTTTACCGGGACAGGGATGTCCACCTTC,CASSFTGTGMSTF
TRBD1,TRBJ1-5,-,TRBV25-1,TGTGCCAGCAGTGAGACAGGGGGGAGCAATCAGCCCCAGCATTTT,CASSETGGSNQPQHF
-,TRBJ1-1,once,TRBV5-1,TGCGCCAGCAGCTTGGAGGTGGGATCTAAAGCTTTCTTT,CASSLEVGSKAFF
-,TRBJ2-1,-,TRBV28,TGTGCCAGCATCCCAACCCCGGGGACTCCGAACAATGAGCAGTTCTTC,CASIPTPGTPNNEQFF
-,TRBJ2-3,-,TRBV6-1,TGTGCCAGCACCAGACTGGGGCCCACAGATACGCAGTATTTT,CASTRLGPTDTQYF
-,TRBJ2-1,-,TRBV11-2,TGTGCCAGCAGCTGGCAGGGGCCCTCCTACAATGAGCAGTTCTTC,CASSWQGPSYNEQFF
-,TRBJ1-5,-,TRBV7-2,TGCGCCAGCAGCCCCATGGTCGGAGGCAATCAGCCCCAGCATTTT,CASSPMVGGNQPQHF
TRBD1,TRBJ2-7,-,TRBV18,TGTGCCAGCTCACTCGACAGGGGGCGCGGCGAGCAGTACTTC,CASSLDRGRGEQYF
TRBD1,TRBJ1-2,-,TRBV6-1,TGTGCCAGCAGGACAGGGGGCGTCTATGGCTACACCTTC,CASRTGGVYGYTF
TRBD1,TRBJ1-2,once,TRBV7-9,TGTGCCAGCAGCTTAGCGGAGGGGACAGAGACTAACTATGGCTACACCTTC,CASSLAEGTETNYGYTF
TRBD1,TRBJ1-2,-,TRBV30,TGTGCCTGGGCTCCCAGGGGGCTGTTAAATAGGGGCTACACCTTC,CAWAPRGLLNRGYTF
-,TRBJ1-5,-,TRBV28,TGTGCCAGCAGACGGAGTAGCAATCAGCCCCAGCATTTT,CASRRSSNQPQHF
TRBD1,TRBJ1-2,-,TRBV7-3,TGTGCCAGCAGCTTAACGGGACAGGGGGTGGATGGCTACACCTTC,CASSLTGQGVDGYTF
-,TRBJ1-2,-,TRBV7-9,TGTGCCAGCAGCTTACGGGACCTTAACTATGGCTACACCTTC,CASSLRDLNYGYTF
-,TRBJ1-5,-,TRBV2,TGTGCCAGCATGAAGGGGCCCAATCAGCCCCAGCATTTT,CASMKGPNQPQHF
-,TRBJ1-2,-,TRBV5-1,TGCGCCAGCAGCGTGACAGCTTTCAACTATGGCTACACCTTC,CASSVTAFNYGYTF
-,TRBJ1-6,-,TRBV7-2,TGTGCCAGCAGCTTAGCAGGGCTCGCACCCCTCCACTTT,CASSLAGLAPLHF
TRBD1,TRBJ2-7,-,TRBV4-1,TGCGCCAGCAGCCATGGTCCCGGGACAGGGTCGAGTTACGAGCAGTACTTC,CASSHGPGTGSSYEQYF
-,TRBJ1-3,-,TRBV5-4,TGTGCCAGCAGCTCCGAGGGGAACACCATATATTTT,CASSSEGNTIYF
-,TRBJ2-3,-,TRBV5-4,TGTGCCAGCAGCCCATGGGGACTGGATACGCAGTATTTT,CASSPWGLDTQYF
TRBD1,TRBJ1-3,-,TRBV6-1,TGTGCCAGCGGTGGGACAGGCCTCTCTGGAAACACCATATATTTT,CASGGTGLSGNTIYF
TRBD1,TRBJ1-2,-,TRBV7-2,TGTGCCAGCAGCTGGTCCCGGGACAGGTATGGCTACACCTTC,CASSWSRDRYGYTF
TRBD1,TRBJ2-3,-,TRBV18,TGTGCCAGCTCACCGCGACAGGGACCCACAGATACGCAGTATTTT,CASSPRQGPTDTQYF
TRBD1,TRBJ2-7,-,TRBV6-5,TGTGCCAGCAGTGACAGGGTAGGGACCTACGAGCAGTACTTC,CASSDRVGTYEQYF
-,TRBJ2-1,-,TRBV6-4,TGTGCCAGCAGGCCTCTCCGGGTCTTC,CASRPLRVF